These 27 T cell receptor beta chains were sequenced from one sample in a study of blood T cell repertoires in COVID-19. The assay was immunoSEQ multiplex PCR, and TCRdb's table has in-frame clones only and misses some. The sample has about 180,000 clones, 80% seen once; the top ten hold about 7%. The sample consisted of peripheral blood. These receptors all come from a man between 65 and 80 years old with active or convalescent COVID-19.

This clone was found once. As DNA, the CDR3 is TGTGCCAGCAGCAAAGATTACGGCTACGAGCAGTACTTC. Protein: CASSKDYGYEQYF. The chain employs TRBV21-1 and TRBJ2-7; the table's D gene call, TRBD2, was not cross checked with the DNA. TRBV21-1 represents a pseudogene. The CDR3 length is 13 residues.

The J gene is TRBJ2-6, the V gene TRBV5-6; D gene ambiguous. This CDR3 is built from 15 residues. The germline CDR1 and CDR2 sequences are SGHDT and YYEEEE. With 3 bases removed from V and 2 bases from J, the gap between germline ends came to 9 bases. The CDR3 nucleotides are TGTGCCAGCAGCTCCTCGAGAACTGGGGCCAACGTCCTGACTTTC. This encodes CASSSSRTGANVLTF.

J is TRBJ2-5 and V is TRBV5-1; D may be TRBD1 (6 bases). Trimming left V 3 bases short and J 1 base short, with 10 bases between. The CDR3 runs 14 residues. Per germline, CDR1 SGHRS and CDR2 YFSETQ. Here the CDR3 reads CASSSGQFQETQYF. The CDR3 nucleotides are TGCGCCAGCAGCTCCGGACAGTTCCAAGAGACCCAGTACTTC. Full variable domain (rest looked up from reference TRBV5-1 and TRBJ2-5): KAGVTQTPRYLIKTRGQQVTLSCSPISGHRSVSWYQQTPGQGLQFLFEYFSETQRNKGNFPGRFSGRQFSNSRSEMNVSTLELGDSALYLCASSSGQFQETQYFGPGTRLLVL.

V and J are TRBV6-4 and TRBJ1-3; TRBD1 matches 9 bases. V lost 6 bases, J lost 2 bases, and 5 bases stayed unmatched. The CDR3 contains 15 residues. Germline-derived CDR1 and CDR2 are MRHNA and SNTAGT. The CDR3 DNA reads TGTGCCAGCAGAAACCGGGACAGGGCTGGAAACACCATATATTTT. Protein: CASRNRDRAGNTIYF.

The chain is built from TRBV9 and TRBJ2-3; TRBD2 matches at 8 bases. CDR1 is SGDLS and CDR2 is YYNGEE in the germline V gene. This CDR3 comprises 15 residues. Trimming cost V 2 bases and J 3 bases; bases outside gene matches: 5. Here the CDR3 reads CASSVQTGGTDTQYF. The CDR3 DNA follows: TGTGCCAGCAGCGTCCAAACGGGGGGGACAGATACGCAGTATTTT.

The chain combines TRBV10-3 with TRBJ1-2, with TRBD1 as a possible D gene (5 bases). The CDR3 contains 15 residues. Trimming shortened V by 0 bases and J by 4 bases, and 12 bases separated the two germline ends. The germline V gene encodes CDR1 ENHRY and CDR2 SYGVKD. CDR3: CAISESGQSSYGYTF. In DNA form, the CDR3 reads TGTGCCATCAGTGAGTCAGGACAATCTTCCTATGGCTACACCTTC.

The rearrangement uses TRBV5-6 and TRBJ2-3; possibly TRBD1 for D (5 bases). CDR1 SGHDT and CDR2 YYEEEE come from the germline V gene. V was cut by 2 bases and J by 14 bases, with 15 bases left in between. The CDR3 runs 12 residues. The CDR3 region is CASSLGQPPWYF. CDR3 bases: TGTGCCAGCAGCTTAGGACAACCTCCATGGTATTTT.

This chain links TRBV21-1 with TRBJ1-2; no DNA check was done on the table's D call, TRBD1. TRBV21-1 is marked as a pseudogene. The CDR3 is made up of 14 amino acids. The CDR3, as DNA: TGTGCCAGCAGCAAAGCCCAGGGGAGACATGGCTACACCTTC. This encodes CASSKAQGRHGYTF.

This clone was observed once. The chain combines TRBV6-5 with TRBJ2-7, with 7 bases identical to TRBD2. Per the germline V gene, CDR1 is MNHEY and CDR2 is SVGAGI. Unmatched junction bases numbered 7, after V lost 1 base and J lost 4 bases. The CDR3 length is 15 residues. The CDR3 protein is CASSYYPGGGYEQYF. CDR3 in DNA: TGTGCCAGCAGTTACTATCCAGGCGGGGGATACGAGCAGTACTTC.

The CDR3 coding sequence is TGTGCCAGCAGTTCCCGACAGGGCAGGTCCGGAAACACCATATATTTT. Encoded protein: CASSSRQGRSGNTIYF. V usage is TRBV7-6 and J usage is TRBJ1-3, with TRBD1 matching 7 bases. After removal of 6 bases from V and 4 bases from J, the junction contained 12 bases not matched to a gene. The germline V gene has CDR1 SGHVS and CDR2 FNYEAQ. The CDR3 is 16 residues long.

This chain uses TRBV9 with TRBJ2-5; 14 bases align to TRBD2. This CDR3 spans 19 amino acids. Germline V gene lookup returns CDR1 SGDLS and CDR2 YYNGEE. V trimming: 0 bases; J trimming: 0 bases; junction bases outside the gene matches: 7. CDR3 sequence: CASSVGGGGLAGDQETQYF. The CDR3 DNA reads as TGTGCCAGCAGCGTAGGGGGAGGGGGACTAGCGGGAGACCAAGAGACCCAGTACTTC.

The CDR3: CASRPDTSNQPQHF. The CDR3 region has the DNA TGTGCCAGCAGGCCCGACACTAGCAATCAGCCCCAGCATTTT. The chain uses TRBV2 and TRBJ1-5; D gene uncertain. The CDR3 covers 14 residues. Between the trimmed V and J ends, which lost 6 bases and 0 bases, there was a span of 9 bases. CDR1 and CDR2 (germline): SNHLY, FYNNEI.

This chain uses TRBV7-2 with TRBJ1-2; D is uncertain. Looked up from germline, CDR1 is SGHTA and CDR2 is FQGNSA. There are 13 residues in the CDR3. The germline V and J ends were trimmed by 0 bases and 4 bases, with 6 bases remaining between them. The CDR3 coding sequence is TGTGCCAGCAGCTTAGCGAGTTCCTATGGCTACACCTTC. It specifies CASSLASSYGYTF. Full variable domain (outside the CDR3, taken from reference TRBV7-2 and TRBJ1-2): GAGVSQSPSNKVTEKGKDVELRCDPISGHTALYWYRQSLGQGLEFLIYFQGNSAPDKSGLPSDRFSAERTGGSVSTLTIQRTQQEDSAVYLCASSLASSYGYTFGSGTRLTVV.

The V and J genes are TRBV5-4 and TRBJ2-7; TRBD2 might be the D (6 bases). Germline V gene lookup returns CDR1 SGHNT and CDR2 YYREEE (reference sequence). Trimming pared 0 bases from V and 3 bases from J, leaving 19 bases between. The CDR3 length is 17 residues. CDR3 DNA: TGTGCCAGCAGCTTGGGTGGCGGGGCCGCCCTTGGCTACGAGCAGTACTTC. It yields the protein CASSLGGGAALGYEQYF.

J is TRBJ2-6 and V is TRBV3-1 (or the pseudogene TRBV3-2); no clear D gene. The ends were cut back, 1 base at V and 1 base at J, with 8 bases in the middle. Germline lookup yields CDR1 LGHDT and CDR2 YNNKEL (reference sequence). This CDR3 has 16 residues. CDR3 residues: CASSQGRRSGANVLTF. The CDR3, as DNA: TGTGCCAGCAGCCAAGGACGGAGATCTGGGGCCAACGTCCTGACTTTC.

The rearrangement links TRBV4-3 to TRBJ1-6; perhaps TRBD1 as D (5 bases). V shed 0 bases and J shed 6 bases, with 12 bases lying between them. The CDR3 loop spans 16 amino acids. From germline, CDR1 is LGHNA and CDR2 YSLEER. CDR3 protein: CASSQESGGVNSPLHF. CDR3 bases: TGCGCCAGCAGCCAAGAGTCGGGAGGGGTTAATTCACCCCTCCACTTT.

The V gene is TRBV5-1, the J gene TRBJ2-7; 8 bases line up with TRBD2. The trim removed 2 bases at V and 4 bases at J, leaving 8 bases unmatched. The length of the CDR3 is 15 residues. Germline-derived CDR1 and CDR2 are SGHRS and YFSETQ. The CDR3 loop is CASSLSGRGLYEQYF. The CDR3, as DNA: TGCGCCAGCAGCTTAAGCGGGAGAGGCCTTTACGAGCAGTACTTC.

The chain employs TRBV19 and TRBJ1-1; tentatively, D is TRBD1 (6 bases). The germline gives CDR1 LNHDA, CDR2 SQIVND (reference sequence). This CDR3 has 15 residues. The V gene lost 8 bases and the J gene lost 1 base, with 17 bases spanning the gap. The CDR3 spells CASRQEGGSNTEAFF. CDR3 nucleotides: TGTGCCAGTCGACAGGAGGGGGGGTCGAACACTGAAGCTTTCTTT.

The CDR3 sequence is CASSLHYGYTF. The CDR3 DNA is TGTGCCAGCAGCCTCCACTATGGCTACACCTTC. The V gene is TRBV9, the J gene TRBJ1-2, with D unresolved. This CDR3 region has 11 residues. Trimming shortened V by 4 bases and J by 3 bases, and 4 bases separated the two germline ends. CDR1 is SGDLS and CDR2 is YYNGEE in the germline V gene.

J is TRBJ1-2 and V is TRBV5-4; D is unresolved. The germline V gene has CDR1 SGHNT and CDR2 YYREEE (reference sequence). The CDR3 runs 14 residues. V lost 2 bases, J lost 8 bases, and 16 bases lay in between. The CDR3 nucleotides read TGTGCCAGCAGCTTCTCGCGGGCCGCGGGGGGCTACACCTTC. Amino acids: CASSFSRAAGGYTF.

This clone has a handful of counts. The rearrangement uses TRBV11-2 and TRBJ2-1, with D maybe TRBD2 (6 bases). The germline V gene has CDR1 SGHAT and CDR2 FQNNGV. The CDR3 sequence is 16 residues long. Trimming shortened V by 4 bases and J by 0 bases, and 13 bases separated the two germline ends. The CDR3 region has the DNA TGTGCCAGCAGCTCACAGATCGGGGGCTCCTACAATGAGCAGTTCTTC. Its translation: CASSSQIGGSYNEQFF.

The rearrangement joins TRBV19 to TRBJ2-7; D is uncertain. The V and J ends lost 5 bases and 4 bases respectively, with 18 bases between them. Germline CDR1 and CDR2: LNHDA and SQIVND (reference sequence). The CDR3 spans 15 residues. CDR3 protein: CASSRVSASTYEQYF. CDR3 DNA: TGTGCCAGTAGTCGTGTGAGCGCTTCAACATACGAGCAGTACTTC.

This clone showed up just once. This specimen includes other DNA sequences encoding the same CDR3. The chain carries TRBV10-2 and TRBJ1-1, with D maybe TRBD1 (6 bases). The CDR3 is 13 residues long. Germline lookup yields CDR1 WSHSY and CDR2 SAAADI. The ends were cut back, 4 bases at V and 1 base at J, with 7 bases in the middle. The CDR3 region is CASSAQGNTEAFF. CDR3 bases: TGCGCCAGCAGTGCACAGGGGAACACTGAAGCTTTCTTT.

The chain is built from TRBV6-2 or TRBV6-3 and TRBJ2-2; unclear D gene. Trimming took off 4 bases at V and 5 bases at J, with 5 bases between the two ends. CDR3 size: 12 residues. Germline V gene lookup returns CDR1 MNHEY and CDR2 SVGEGT. The CDR3 DNA reads TGTGCCAGCAGTTCCCATACCGGGGAGCTGTTTTTT. Its translation: CASSSHTGELFF.

This clone turned up a few times. In DNA, the CDR3 is TGTGCCAGCAGCCGCCTCGCGGTTCAAGACGCGTCCGAGCAGTACTTC. Encoded protein: CASSRLAVQDASEQYF. The chain has TRBV5-6 and TRBJ2-7; D ambiguous. The V and J ends lost 4 bases and 6 bases respectively, with 23 bases between them. CDR1 SGHDT and CDR2 YYEEEE come from the germline V gene. The CDR3 sequence is 16 residues long.

The chain uses TRBV9 and TRBJ2-5; D call uncertain. Germline V gives CDR1 SGDLS, CDR2 YYNGEE. The V gene lost 0 bases and the J gene lost 2 bases, with 5 bases spanning the gap. CDR3 size: 13 residues. The CDR3 sequence: CASSVALQETQYF. CDR3 nucleotides: TGTGCCAGCAGCGTAGCCCTACAAGAGACCCAGTACTTC.

This clone was recorded a few times. The chain employs TRBV15 and TRBJ1-4, with TRBD1 identical over 8 bases. In germline, CDR1 is LNHNV, CDR2 YYDKDF (reference sequence). The CDR3 runs to 15 residues. V trimming: 3 bases; J trimming: 2 bases; junction bases outside the gene matches: 2. CDR3 in amino acids: CATSSNRGTNEKLFF. Written as DNA, the CDR3 is TGTGCCACCAGCAGCAACAGGGGGACTAATGAAAAACTGTTTTTT. Combining the CDR3 with reference TRBV15 and TRBJ1-4 gives the whole variable domain DAMVIQNPRYQVTQFGKPVTLSCSQTLNHNVMYWYQQKSSQAPKLLFHYYDKDFNNEADTPDNFQSRRPNTSFCFLDIRSPGLGDTAMYLCATSSNRGTNEKLFFGSGTQLSVL.